Listed here are 28 T cell receptor beta chains from one sample, sequenced in a study of beta chain features in type 1 diabetes. The sequenced template was cDNA made from the entire isolated RNA. TCRdb's copy holds only in-frame clones and misses some; the assay was immunoSEQ multiplex PCR. Found here are 240,000 or so clones, around a quarter of them singletons; the top ten hold roughly 4%. The sample was central memory CD4+ T cells from blood. The receptors shown here come from a young man in good health.

This clone was recorded a few times. V and J are TRBV30 and TRBJ2-1; 9 nucleotides line up with TRBD1. The CDR3 totals 15 residues. Germline V gives CDR1 GTSNPN, CDR2 SVGIG (reference sequence). With 8 bases clipped from V and 8 bases from J, the junction kept 16 bases outside the gene matches. The CDR3 DNA sequence: TGTGCCGGGACCCGGGGGACAGGGAGTTTCGATGAGCAGTTCTTC. Translated, it gives CAGTRGTGSFDEQFF.

This clone was seen a handful of times. The chain uses TRBV7-9 and TRBJ2-3; D is unresolved. V shed 2 bases and J shed 5 bases, with 11 bases lying between them. Germline CDR1 SEHNR, CDR2 FQNEAQ (reference sequence). The CDR3 consists of 14 residues. The CDR3 region has the DNA TGTGCCAGCAGCTTATCTAGGGCGGAAGATACGCAGTATTTT. Amino acids: CASSLSRAEDTQYF.

V gene TRBV19 combines with J gene TRBJ1-2; D gene uncertain. This CDR3 contains 12 residues. Germline loops: CDR1 LNHDA, CDR2 SQIVND (reference sequence). Trimming took 8 bases from V and 3 from J, leaving 10 bases between them. The CDR3 is CASGVLYYGYTF. CDR3 nucleotides: TGTGCCAGTGGAGTCCTCTACTATGGCTACACCTTC.

This clone showed up just once. The CDR3, as DNA: TGTGCCTGGAGTGACGGGGGTACGGAACTGTTTTTT. Encoded protein: CAWSDGGTELFF. The rearrangement links TRBV30 to TRBJ1-4; TRBD1 is a possible D gene (5 bases). This CDR3 is 12 amino acids long. Germline V gene sequence: CDR1 GTSNPN, CDR2 SVGIG (reference sequence). V dropped 1 base and J dropped 12 bases, with 12 bases sitting between them.

This clone was seen a handful of times. The V call is TRBV4-3, the J call TRBJ2-7; 10 bases match TRBD2. There are 19 residues in the CDR3. Unmatched junction bases numbered 13, after V lost 0 bases and J lost 2 bases. Germline assignment: CDR1 LGHNA and CDR2 YSLEER. In nucleotides, the CDR3 is TGCGCCAGCAGCCAAGAGTCGGGGTCTAGCGGGAGACCCCCCTACGAGCAGTACTTC. It yields the protein CASSQESGSSGRPPYEQYF.

This clone was seen a handful of times. This chain links TRBV23-1 with TRBJ2-5; D is possibly TRBD1 (5 bases). TRBV23-1 is an ORF; its function is uncertain. Trimming pared 1 base from V and 1 base from J, leaving 13 bases between. CDR3 size: 16 residues. CDR3 nucleotide sequence: TGCGCCAGCAGTCAATTGGGGCTGACAAGCCAAGAGACCCAGTACTTC. Its translation: CASSQLGLTSQETQYF.

Many counts were recorded for this clone. This sequence joins TRBV2 and TRBJ2-7; the D gene is possibly TRBD1 (5 bases). This CDR3 contains 12 residues. Germline V gives CDR1 SNHLY, CDR2 FYNNEI. V was clipped by 6 bases and J by 5 bases, with 11 bases between them. The CDR3 reads CASRNQGNEQYF. The CDR3 bases are TGTGCCAGCAGGAACCAGGGAAACGAGCAGTACTTC.

There are many counts of this clone. The chain has TRBV10-3 and TRBJ2-1; D gene uncertain. This CDR3 has 14 amino acids. The germline gives CDR1 ENHRY, CDR2 SYGVKD. The ends were cut back, 2 bases at V and 8 bases at J, with 13 bases in the middle. The CDR3 is CAISEAASLDEQFF. The CDR3 nucleotides are TGTGCCATCAGTGAGGCCGCCAGTCTAGATGAGCAGTTCTTC.

The chain uses TRBV9 and TRBJ2-3; 9 nucleotides line up with TRBD2. The CDR3 sequence is 15 residues long. The V gene's germline CDR1 is SGDLS and CDR2 YYNGEE. With V trimmed by 2 bases and J by 3 bases, 4 bases remained unmatched. The CDR3 spells CASSVMAGGTDTQYF. The CDR3 DNA reads TGTGCCAGCAGCGTTATGGCGGGGGGGACAGATACGCAGTATTTT. The full variable domain, completed using reference TRBV9 and TRBJ2-3, is DSGVTQTPKHLITATGQRVTLRCSPRSGDLSVYWYQQSLDQGLQFLIQYYNGEERAKGNILERFSAQQFPDLHSELNLSSLELGDSALYFCASSVMAGGTDTQYFGPGTRLTVL.

The CDR3 protein is CASSGLDRDGEQYF. The CDR3 region has the DNA TGCGCCAGCAGTGGCCTAGACAGGGACGGCGAGCAGTACTTC. V usage is TRBV10-2 and J usage is TRBJ2-7; 7 bases match TRBD1. CDR3 length: 14 amino acids. V was pared by 4 bases and J by 6 bases, with 9 bases of the junction left unmatched. Germline-derived CDR1 and CDR2 are WSHSY and SAAADI.

Notes on this clone: The same CDR3 also results from other DNA sequences found in this sample. This chain uses TRBV5-1 with TRBJ2-7, with a tentative D call TRBD1 (6 bases). The CDR3 is 13 amino acids. Germline loops: CDR1 SGHRS, CDR2 YFSETQ. Trimming stripped 0 bases from V and 4 bases from J, with 8 bases between. CDR3 coding DNA: TGCGCCAGCAGCTTGGCCCAGGGGTACGAGCAGTACTTC. Protein: CASSLAQGYEQYF.

The table lists this clone with a few counts. The chain has TRBV30 and TRBJ2-7, with 7 bases fitting TRBD1. With V trimmed by 3 bases and J by 6 bases, 11 bases remained unmatched. From germline, CDR1 is GTSNPN and CDR2 SVGIG (reference sequence). The CDR3 spans 14 residues. This chain's CDR3 is CAWRVDRSAPEQYF. The DNA for the CDR3 is TGTGCCTGGAGGGTGGACAGGTCCGCTCCCGAGCAGTACTTC. Full variable domain (outside the CDR3, taken from reference TRBV30 and TRBJ2-7): SQTIHQWPATLVQPVGSPLSLECTVEGTSNPNLYWYRQAAGRGLQLLFYSVGIGQISSEVPQNLSASRPQDRQFILSSKKLLLSDSGFYLCAWRVDRSAPEQYFGPGTRLTVT.

This clone was seen a few times. This sequence joins TRBV30 and TRBJ2-5; the D gene is possibly TRBD2 (6 bases). Germline CDR1 reads GTSNPN; CDR2 reads SVGIG (reference sequence). The CDR3 runs 16 residues. V was clipped by 2 bases and J by 3 bases, with 19 bases between them. CDR3 sequence reads: CAWSPPLGGREETQYF. The CDR3 nucleotides read TGTGCCTGGAGTCCCCCCTTGGGGGGACGGGAAGAGACCCAGTACTTC.

This clone came up a few times. The chain joins TRBV5-6 to TRBJ2-5; TRBD2 is a possible D gene (6 bases). V lost 0 bases and J 5 bases, leaving 11 bases between the germline ends. The CDR3 runs to 14 residues. Germline V gene lookup returns CDR1 SGHDT and CDR2 YYEEEE. The CDR3 DNA follows: TGTGCCAGCAGCTTGGCCCCCCGGGAGGAGACCCAGTACTTC. It is translated as CASSLAPREETQYF. Full variable domain (remainder filled in from reference TRBV5-6 and TRBJ2-5): DAGVTQSPTHLIKTRGQQVTLRCSPKSGHDTVSWYQQALGQGPQFIFQYYEEEERQRGNFPDRFSGHQFPNYSSELNVNALLLGDSALYLCASSLAPREETQYFGPGTRLLVL.

The V call is TRBV5-1, the J call TRBJ2-1; no definite D call. The germline gives CDR1 SGHRS, CDR2 YFSETQ. Trimming shortened V by 4 bases and J by 0 bases, and 11 bases separated the two germline ends. The CDR3 length is 15 residues. The DNA for the CDR3 is TGCGCCAGCAGCCCTGGGATGGGCTCCTACAATGAGCAGTTCTTC. This sequence encodes CASSPGMGSYNEQFF.

The chain carries TRBV18 and TRBJ1-5, with D unclear. V gave up 0 bases and J gave up 8 bases, with 8 bases separating them. Germline assignment: CDR1 KGHSH and CDR2 LQKENI. This CDR3 is 13 amino acids long. The CDR3 region is CASSPPDEEPQHF. The CDR3 nucleotides read TGTGCCAGCTCACCACCAGACGAGGAGCCCCAGCATTTT. The full variable domain, in which reference TRBV18 and TRBJ1-5 provide the parts outside the CDR3, is NAGVMQNPRHLVRRRGQEARLRCSPMKGHSHVYWYRQLPEEGLKFMVYLQKENIIDESGMPKERFSAEFPKEGPSILRIQQVVRGDSAAYFCASSPPDEEPQHFGDGTRLSIL.

This chain's CDR3 is CASSETPQETQYF. As DNA, the CDR3 is TGCGCCAGCAGCGAAACGCCCCAAGAGACCCAGTACTTC. The chain employs TRBV5-1 and TRBJ2-5, with D unclear. The V end was cut by 4 bases, the J end by 1 base, with 8 bases between. This CDR3 contains 13 residues. Germline lookup yields CDR1 SGHRS and CDR2 YFSETQ.

The chain recombines TRBV4-3 with TRBJ2-1; the D gene is possibly TRBD1 (5 bases). Germline CDR1 LGHNA, CDR2 YSLEER. The CDR3 totals 15 residues. The V end lost 0 bases, the J end lost 8 bases, and 14 bases lay between the germline ends. The CDR3 sequence: CASSQELGRADEQFF. In DNA, the CDR3 is TGCGCCAGCAGCCAAGAGTTAGGCAGGGCGGATGAGCAGTTCTTC.

This clone showed up just a few times. This chain joins TRBV30 and TRBJ1-5; unclear D gene. CDR1 and CDR2 from the germline V gene are GTSNPN and SVGIG (reference sequence). Trimming cost V 4 bases and J 5 bases, with 12 bases left between them. CDR3 size: 13 residues. The CDR3 DNA reads as TGTGCCTGGACCCACTCCGGGGATCAGCCCCAGCATTTT. Its translation: CAWTHSGDQPQHF.

As to this clone: Germline is not matched at one junction end, which may reflect a read error. The chain is built from TRBV5-1 and TRBJ2-1; 14 bases match TRBD2. CDR3 size: 16 residues. Germline CDR1 SGHRS, CDR2 YFSETQ. The CDR3: CASSAKGLAGANGQFF. Here the CDR3 DNA reads TGCGCCAGCAGCGCCAAGGGACTAGCGGGAGCCAATGGGCAGTTCTTC.

The chain joins TRBV30 to TRBJ2-1; D uncertain. Germline values: CDR1 GTSNPN, CDR2 SVGIG (reference sequence). The CDR3 is 11 amino acids. V shed 1 base and J shed 8 bases, with 6 bases lying between them. The CDR3 DNA follows: TGTGCCTGGAGTGGAGTGGATGAGCAGTTCTTC. Its protein product is CAWSGVDEQFF. Drawing the rest from reference TRBV30 and TRBJ2-1, the complete variable domain is SQTIHQWPATLVQPVGSPLSLECTVEGTSNPNLYWYRQAAGRGLQLLFYSVGIGQISSEVPQNLSASRPQDRQFILSSKKLLLSDSGFYLCAWSGVDEQFFGPGTRLTVL.

This clone came up a few times. CDR3 bases: TGCGCCAGCAGCCACCCGACAGGGGGCCGGACTGAAGCTTTCTTT. Its translation is CASSHPTGGRTEAFF. J is TRBJ1-1 and V is TRBV4-1; 10 nucleotides agree with TRBD1. Germline values: CDR1 MGHRA, CDR2 YSYEKL. The length of the CDR3 is 15 residues. V trimming: 3 bases; J trimming: 5 bases; junction bases outside the gene matches: 6.

This clone was counted only a few times. The gene calls are TRBV11-2 and TRBJ2-5, with TRBD1 matching over 12 bases. The germline V gene has CDR1 SGHAT and CDR2 FQNNGV. The CDR3 consists of 16 residues. The V segment lost 5 bases and the J segment 0 bases; nucleotides outside the gene matches: 4. This CDR3 is CASSDGTGGHQETQYF. CDR3 bases: TGTGCCAGCAGCGATGGGACAGGGGGCCACCAAGAGACCCAGTACTTC.

This clone showed up just a few times. The chain joins TRBV29-1 to TRBJ2-1; no reliable D call. This CDR3 has 12 residues. V was trimmed by 6 bases and J by 3 bases, leaving 9 bases between them. Per germline, CDR1 SQVTM and CDR2 ANQGSEA. Here the CDR3 reads CSVGLDYNEQFF. CDR3 nucleotide sequence: TGCAGCGTCGGCCTCGACTACAATGAGCAGTTCTTC.

This clone turned up a few times. This rearrangement joins TRBV28 to TRBJ2-5; TRBD2 agrees at 7 bases. The CDR3 covers 16 residues. V lost 4 bases to trimming and J lost 5 bases; unmatched junction nucleotides: 13. The germline V gene has CDR1 MDHEN and CDR2 SYDVKM. The CDR3 sequence is CASSSPGAGVRETQYF. DNA for the CDR3: TGTGCCAGCAGTTCCCCTGGGGCGGGAGTTAGGGAGACCCAGTACTTC.

The V call is TRBV9, the J call TRBJ2-5; a weak D match, TRBD2 (6 bases). The germline gives CDR1 SGDLS, CDR2 YYNGEE. V was shortened by 3 bases and J by 2 bases, with 11 bases between the two germline ends. This CDR3 is 14 amino acids long. The DNA of the CDR3 is TGTGCCAGCAGCGGTCTGGCGGGGCAAGAGACCCAGTACTTC. The encoded protein is CASSGLAGQETQYF.

Comment on this clone: Other nucleotide sequences from this sample produce the same CDR3. The chain joins TRBV5-1 to TRBJ2-3, with D unclear. CDR3 length equals 13 residues. Looked up from germline, CDR1 is SGHRS and CDR2 is YFSETQ. V lost 0 bases and J lost 4, with 6 bases in between. The CDR3 DNA is TGCGCCAGCAGCTTGGGGACGGCAGATACGCAGTATTTT. Translating it yields CASSLGTADTQYF.

This clone appeared a few times. V and J are TRBV7-2 and TRBJ2-2; a weak D match, TRBD1 (6 bases). Germline lookup yields CDR1 SGHTA and CDR2 FQGNSA. Trimming pared 6 bases from V and 7 bases from J, leaving 12 bases between. This CDR3 comprises 13 residues. CDR3 in DNA: TGTGCCAGCAGGGACGGGACAATCGGGGAGCTGTTTTTT. Protein: CASRDGTIGELFF.